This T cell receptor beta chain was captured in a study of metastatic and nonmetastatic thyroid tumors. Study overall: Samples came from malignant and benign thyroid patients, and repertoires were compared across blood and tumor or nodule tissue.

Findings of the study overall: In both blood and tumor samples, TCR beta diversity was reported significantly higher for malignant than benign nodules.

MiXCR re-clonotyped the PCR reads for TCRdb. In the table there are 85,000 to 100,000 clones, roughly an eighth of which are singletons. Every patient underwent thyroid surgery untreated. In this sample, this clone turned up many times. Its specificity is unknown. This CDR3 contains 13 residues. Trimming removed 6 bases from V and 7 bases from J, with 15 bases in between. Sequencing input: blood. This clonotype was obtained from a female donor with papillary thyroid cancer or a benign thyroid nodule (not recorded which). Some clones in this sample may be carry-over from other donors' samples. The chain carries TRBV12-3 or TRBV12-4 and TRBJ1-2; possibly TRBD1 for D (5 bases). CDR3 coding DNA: TGTGCCAGCAGCTCATCGGGGGTTTCTGGCTACACCTTC. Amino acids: CASSSSGVSGYTF.